This TCR beta chain originates from a study of post-analysis software for immune sequencing data. About the research overall: Recorded subtypes: relapsing-remitting, secondary progressive, progressive-relapsing; some patients unannotated. General observations from the study: Pronounced co-clustering by F measure was evident among identically batched samples. Patients carried several TRBV segments more frequently than controls did, and TRBV5-6, TRBV5-1 and TRBV20-1 were among them.

cDNA libraries of TCR beta carried unique molecular identifiers. TCRdb redid the calling of the PCR reads with MiXCR, one entry per CDR3 protein. Here the sample spans approximately 660,000 distinct CDR3 sequences, approximately 60% being singletons. On this clonotype itself: Antigen specificity is unknown.

The CDR3 has 16 residues. Germline lookup yields CDR1 MNHEY and CDR2 SMNVEV (reference sequence). Sequenced input: blood. The J gene is TRBJ2-7, the V gene TRBV27, with D perhaps given as TRBD1 or TRBD2 (5 bases each). The tail of the sequence fits TRBJ2-5 better, so the J call may be wrong. The clonotype was recovered from a girl aged 2 to 10 with multiple sclerosis. The CDR3 region has the DNA TGTGCCAGCAGTCAGAGACCGGGACGGTCCTTGGAGACCCAGTACTTC. Its protein is CASSQRPGRSLETQYF.